Here is one T cell receptor (beta chain) with its context. Its specificity is unknown. Only in-frame clones appear in the TCRdb table, and some are missing; sequencing was by immunoSEQ multiplex PCR. Among around 140,000 clones listed, 80% to 90% were seen once. The source of the sample is a study of T cell responses to AZD1222 COVID-19 vaccine. Whole-study findings and limits: AZD1222 recipients seropositive at baseline numbered only 5 to 7. The breadth and depth of Spike-specific TCRs increased once two AZD1222 doses had been given. Targeting of unmutated variant regions was reportedly seen in nearly half of spike-specific TCRs. Females made up more of the donors, who were largely white British, and clonal diversity may have come out too low.

This receptor was obtained from an adult in good health. Sequenced here: peripheral blood, sampled on day 0 of AZD1222 vaccination.

CDR3 sequence: CASSSDATSGRGVTGELFF. For the CDR3, the DNA is TGCGCCAGCAGCTCCGATGCGACTAGTGGGCGAGGAGTAACCGGGGAGCTGTTTTTT. The V call is TRBV5-1, the J call TRBJ2-2; D is possibly TRBD2 (6 bases). This CDR3 is 19 amino acids long. In germline, CDR1 is SGHRS, CDR2 YFSETQ. V lost 3 bases, J lost 5 bases, and 26 bases lay in between.